Each of the 31 T cell receptor beta chains below was sequenced from the same sample in a study of blood T cells in healthy people across ages. Through a sample-barcoded 5' primer and a J-beta primer mix, a second PCR was run for roughly 7 to 12 cycles. MiXCR, run by TCRdb on the 5' RACE reads, gives a single entry per CDR3 protein. The data show under 1,100,000 distinct CDR3 sequences, approximately 25% seen once. These data were likewise used in another study, on T cells of mothers and their children.

The sample was blood. The receptors were gathered from a girl between 2 and 10 years old in good health.

The genes are TRBV12-3 or TRBV12-4 and TRBJ2-5; D may correspond to TRBD1 or TRBD2 (5 bases each). V lost 5 bases to trimming and J lost 4 bases, with 11 bases between them. This CDR3 is 13 amino acids long. CDR3 in DNA: TGTGCCAGCAGTCGGGACCCCTTAGAGACCCAGTACTTC. Translating gives CASSRDPLETQYF.

Comment on this clonotype: The conserved final phenylalanine or tryptophan is absent from the CDR3, which likely points to a read error. V is TRBV12-3 or TRBV12-4 and J is TRBJ1-2; a weak D match, TRBD1 (6 bases). Trimming pared 5 bases from V and 4 bases from J, leaving 20 bases between. The CDR3 totals 16 residues. The CDR3: CASSPNDRSYSYGYTS. DNA of the CDR3: TGTGCCAGCAGTCCAAATGACAGGAGTTACTCCTATGGCTACACCTCC.

This clonotype came up a few times. An end of the junction does not agree with germline; a read error may underlie this. The V call is TRBV7-9, the J call TRBJ1-2; TRBD1 matches 7 bases. The germline V gene has CDR1 SEHNR and CDR2 FQNEAQ (reference sequence). The CDR3 runs to 14 residues. As DNA, the CDR3 is TGTGCCAGCAGCTCCGGACAGGCTAACTATGGCCACACCTTC. This gives the protein CASSSGQANYGHTF.

The CDR3 nucleotides read TGTGCCAGCAGCCCGGACAGGGAAAACATTCAGTACTTC. Its protein product is CASSPDRENIQYF. This rearrangement joins TRBV4-2 to TRBJ2-4; 8 nucleotides align to TRBD1. Trimming removed 4 bases from V and 5 bases from J; junction bases left unmatched: 1. Germline CDR1 and CDR2: LGHNA and YNFKEQ. The CDR3 extends over 13 amino acids.

The V and J genes are TRBV12-3 or TRBV12-4 and TRBJ1-3; 7 bases are shared with TRBD1. The trim removed 6 bases at V and 0 bases at J, leaving 2 bases unmatched. The CDR3 runs 14 residues. DNA for the CDR3: TGTGCCAGCAGGACAGGGAGCTCTGGAAACACCATATATTTT. Protein: CASRTGSSGNTIYF.

The chain is built from TRBV10-2 and TRBJ2-1; 8 bases are shared with TRBD2. There are 15 residues in the CDR3. The V gene's germline CDR1 is WSHSY and CDR2 SAAADI. Trimming took 6 bases from V and 12 from J; bases not matched to a gene: 16. The CDR3 nucleotides read TGCGCCAGCAGCCTGAGAGGCGGGGGGTCCTACGGGCAGTTCTTC. Translating it yields CASSLRGGGSYGQFF.

This chain links TRBV7-9 with TRBJ2-5, with a tentative D call TRBD1 (5 bases). The CDR3 length is 14 residues. Looked up from germline, CDR1 is SEHNR and CDR2 is FQNEAQ (reference sequence). Trimming left V 1 base short and J 4 bases short, with 10 bases between. The CDR3 nucleotides read TGTGCCAGCAGCTTAGGGACAAGGCGAGAGACCCAGTACTTC. This codes for CASSLGTRRETQYF. Supplemented by reference TRBV7-9 and TRBJ2-5, the full variable domain reads DTGVSQNPRHKITKRGQNVTFRCDPISEHNRLYWYRQTLGQGPEFLTYFQNEAQLEKSRLLSDRFSAERPKGSFSTLEIQRTEQGDSAMYLCASSLGTRRETQYFGPGTRLLVL.

The sample holds a few counts of this clonotype. This rearrangement joins TRBV5-5 to TRBJ1-6; D remains unclear. Per the germline V gene, CDR1 is SGHKS and CDR2 is YYEKEE (reference sequence). CDR3 length equals 16 residues. V was shortened by 5 bases and J by 10 bases, with 22 bases between the two germline ends. CDR3 protein: CASRYLFRDFGSPLHF. CDR3 DNA sequence: TGTGCCAGCAGATACCTCTTTAGAGATTTCGGCTCACCCCTCCACTTT.

This clonotype appeared a few times. CDR3 residues: CASSKARTRGEQFF. CDR3 nucleotide sequence: TGTGCCAGCAGCAAAGCGCGGACTCGGGGAGAGCAGTTCTTC. The chain carries TRBV21-1 and TRBJ2-5; the D segment call TRBD2 is taken from the table without a DNA check. The J call is uncertain, as TRBJ2-1 better fits the DNA end. TRBV21-1 constitutes a pseudogene. This CDR3 comprises 14 residues.

The chain links TRBV29-1 to TRBJ1-1, with TRBD1 matching over 7 bases. With 0 bases clipped from V and 3 bases from J, the junction kept 10 bases outside the gene matches. In germline, CDR1 is SQVTM, CDR2 ANQGSEA. CDR3 size: 16 residues. This CDR3 is CSVEDLGGRGDTEAFF. CDR3 DNA: TGCAGCGTTGAAGATCTAGGCGGCAGGGGGGACACTGAAGCTTTCTTT.

The table lists this clonotype with a few counts. This rearrangement joins TRBV7-9 to TRBJ2-7; no clear D gene. The CDR3 runs to 12 residues. Trimming left V 6 bases short and J 2 bases short, with 8 bases between. Germline lookup yields CDR1 SEHNR and CDR2 FQNEAQ (reference sequence). CDR3 protein: CASSPDAYEQYF. CDR3 in DNA: TGTGCCAGCAGTCCGGACGCCTACGAGCAGTACTTC.

This clonotype has a handful of counts. V and J are TRBV4-1 and TRBJ1-2, with 9 nucleotides matching TRBD1. The CDR3 contains 15 residues. Germline V lookup: CDR1 MGHRA, CDR2 YSYEKL. Trimming at V came to 8 bases and at J to 4 bases, leaving 11 bases not matched to a gene. CDR3: CASRGGTGTIYGYTF. CDR3 in DNA: TGCGCCAGCCGGGGCGGGACAGGGACCATCTATGGCTACACCTTC.

The chain couples TRBV7-2 to TRBJ2-1; the match to TRBD2 covers 7 bases. V was pared by 5 bases and J by 0 bases, with 16 bases of the junction left unmatched. The CDR3 is 19 residues long. The germline gives CDR1 SGHTA, CDR2 FQGNSA. The CDR3 loop is CASSQAIRAGLNSYNEQFF. In DNA form, the CDR3 reads TGTGCCAGCAGCCAGGCTATTAGAGCGGGACTGAACTCCTACAATGAGCAGTTCTTC.

This clonotype was counted only a few times. J is TRBJ1-3 and V is TRBV7-9, with D hard to call. V gave up 5 bases and J gave up 4 bases, with 9 bases separating them. The CDR3 extends over 13 amino acids. The germline V gene has CDR1 SEHNR and CDR2 FQNEAQ (reference sequence). DNA of the CDR3: TGTGCCAGCAGCGCGGGGAGGGGAAACACCATATATTTT. Translated, it gives CASSAGRGNTIYF.

The table lists this clonotype with a few counts. The gene calls are TRBV3-1 and TRBJ2-5; possible D gene TRBD2, 6 bases. CDR3 length: 15 amino acids. V dropped 0 bases and J dropped 4 bases, with 12 bases sitting between them. Germline lookup yields CDR1 LGHDT and CDR2 YNNKEL (reference sequence). The CDR3 reads CASSQDPGGRETQYF. As DNA, the CDR3 is TGTGCCAGCAGCCAAGATCCTGGGGGGAGAGAGACCCAGTACTTC.

The gene calls are TRBV15 and TRBJ2-1, with 7 bases matching TRBD1. The CDR3 covers 15 residues. V shed 5 bases, J shed 4 bases, and the junction held 8 bases outside the gene matches. Looked up from germline, CDR1 is LNHNV and CDR2 is YYDKDF (reference sequence). CDR3 coding DNA: TGTGCCACCAGCCCAGTAGGGGGCAGGTACAATGAGCAGTTCTTC. Its translation is CATSPVGGRYNEQFF.

This clonotype showed up just once. The chain is built from TRBV20-1 and TRBJ2-5, with TRBD1 identical over 8 bases. The CDR3 has 15 residues. V was clipped by 6 bases and J by 5 bases; unmatched bases: 14. Per the germline V gene, CDR1 is DFQATT and CDR2 is SNEGSKA (reference sequence). Here the CDR3 DNA reads TGCAGTGCACCCTCGGACAGGGCAGTTTGGGAGACCCAGTACTTC. Amino acids: CSAPSDRAVWETQYF.

This clonotype showed up just a few times. The V and J genes are TRBV11-2 and TRBJ2-4; D unresolved. The CDR3 spans 13 residues. CDR1 and CDR2 (germline): SGHAT, FQNNGV. The V end lost 5 bases, the J end lost 7 bases, and 12 bases lay between the germline ends. The CDR3 is CASSVGVENIQYF. CDR3 sequence (DNA): TGTGCCAGCAGCGTCGGAGTGGAGAACATTCAGTACTTC. Full variable domain (remainder filled in from reference TRBV11-2 and TRBJ2-4): EAGVAQSPRYKIIEKRQSVAFWCNPISGHATLYWYQQILGQGPKLLIQFQNNGVVDDSQLPKDRFSAERLKGVDSTLKIQPAKLEDSAVYLCASSVGVENIQYFGAGTRLSVL.

Only a few counts were recorded for this clonotype. The rearrangement links TRBV5-1 to TRBJ1-1; D not certain. The length of the CDR3 is 13 residues. Trimming removed 4 bases at V and 4 bases at J, with 11 bases between. Germline CDR1 and CDR2: SGHRS and YFSETQ. CDR3 sequence (DNA): TGCGCCAGCAGCGCCCTTCTCGGCACTGAAGCTTTCTTT. Protein sequence: CASSALLGTEAFF.

The V and J genes are TRBV24-1 and TRBJ2-1; 7 bases map to TRBD1. Trimming removed 3 bases from V and 3 bases from J; junction bases left unmatched: 4. CDR1 and CDR2 from the germline V gene are KGHDR and SFDVKD. There are 15 residues in the CDR3. In DNA, the CDR3 is TGTGCCACCAGTGATCACGACAGGGACTACAATGAGCAGTTCTTC. This translates into CATSDHDRDYNEQFF.

This clonotype was found a few times. The chain couples TRBV6-5 to TRBJ1-2; D remains ambiguous. Germline V gene sequence: CDR1 MNHEY, CDR2 SVGAGI. Trimming stripped 4 bases from V and 5 bases from J, with 14 bases between. The CDR3 consists of 14 residues. In DNA, the CDR3 is TGTGCCAGCAGTTGCGATACGGCGCTGTATGGCTACACCTTC. Amino acid sequence: CASSCDTALYGYTF.

This clonotype was counted between two and nine times. This chain connects TRBV7-9 to TRBJ2-7, with 8 bases that match TRBD2. The V segment lost 5 bases and the J segment 0 bases; nucleotides outside the gene matches: 18. In germline, CDR1 is SEHNR, CDR2 FQNEAQ (reference sequence). The CDR3 runs to 19 residues. The CDR3 region is CASSTPFQAAGGLSYEQYF. CDR3 nucleotides: TGTGCCAGCAGCACTCCTTTTCAGGCGGCGGGAGGTCTCTCCTACGAGCAGTACTTC.

The V call is TRBV4-3, the J call TRBJ1-1; 8 bases are a match to TRBD1. CDR1 is LGHNA, CDR2 YSLEER, per germline. This CDR3 has 15 amino acids. The V and J ends lost 0 bases and 4 bases, in that order; junction bases with no gene match: 4. CDR3: CASSQEGTGGTEAFF. The CDR3 DNA reads as TGCGCCAGCAGCCAAGAAGGCACAGGGGGCACTGAAGCTTTCTTT.

The chain links TRBV4-2 to TRBJ2-4, with D perhaps matching TRBD2 (7 bases). Germline assignment: CDR1 LGHNA and CDR2 YNFKEQ. V lost 3 bases, J lost 5 bases, and 23 bases lay in between. This CDR3 is 18 amino acids long. The CDR3 is CASSHHPLGGAQENIQYF. The CDR3 coding sequence is TGTGCCAGCAGCCATCACCCTTTGGGGGGGGCGCAGGAAAACATTCAGTACTTC.

This clonotype has a handful of counts. The V call is TRBV27, the J call TRBJ2-5, with D unresolved. The CDR3 is made up of 17 amino acids. The germline V gene has CDR1 MNHEY and CDR2 SMNVEV (reference sequence). Trimming took off 5 bases at V and 0 bases at J, with 19 bases between the two ends. The CDR3 spells CASSRLRQALNQETQYF. The CDR3 DNA is TGTGCCAGCAGTCGGCTTCGGCAGGCGTTGAACCAAGAGACCCAGTACTTC.

The chain recombines TRBV12-3 or TRBV12-4 with TRBJ2-1; 10 bases line up with TRBD2. The CDR3 consists of 14 residues. The J segment lost 7 bases and the V segment lost 3 bases, leaving 3 bases of the junction unmatched. CDR3 nucleotides: TGTGCCAGCAGTTTCGGTAGCGGGAGGAATGAGCAGTTCTTC. Translated: CASSFGSGRNEQFF.

This clonotype turned up a few times. The chain has TRBV5-6 and TRBJ1-5; D gene ambiguous. Germline CDR1 reads SGHDT; CDR2 reads YYEEEE. The CDR3 contains 14 residues. Trimming cost V 3 bases and J 9 bases, with 16 bases left between them. The CDR3 is CASSYSSGDRPQHF. CDR3 coding DNA: TGTGCCAGCAGCTATAGTTCCGGGGATCGGCCCCAGCATTTT. The full variable domain, with the rest looked up from reference TRBV5-6 and TRBJ1-5, is DAGVTQSPTHLIKTRGQQVTLRCSPKSGHDTVSWYQQALGQGPQFIFQYYEEEERQRGNFPDRFSGHQFPNYSSELNVNALLLGDSALYLCASSYSSGDRPQHFGDGTRLSIL.

This clonotype was found a few times. The CDR3 coding sequence is TGCAGTGCTAGAGGTCACCCCAGCGATGGCTACACCTTC. Translation gives CSARGHPSDGYTF. The chain uses TRBV20-1 and TRBJ1-2; D unclear. Trimming removed 1 base from V and 6 bases from J, with 12 bases in between. CDR3 size: 13 residues. Germline V gives CDR1 DFQATT, CDR2 SNEGSKA (reference sequence).

The J gene is TRBJ2-5, the V gene TRBV6-2 or TRBV6-3; D remains unclear. V was pared by 2 bases and J by 7 bases, with 17 bases between. The V gene's germline CDR1 is MNHEY and CDR2 SVGEGT. The CDR3 runs 15 residues. Here the CDR3 reads CASSYDFGVYLTQYF. The CDR3 coding sequence is TGTGCCAGCAGTTACGACTTCGGTGTCTATTTGACCCAGTACTTC.

The chain has TRBV11-2 and TRBJ2-7, with D hard to call. V was clipped by 0 bases and J by 0 bases, with 9 bases between them. CDR3 size: 15 residues. CDR1 and CDR2 from the germline V gene are SGHAT and FQNNGV. CDR3 in amino acids: CASSLDPERSYEQYF. The CDR3 bases are TGTGCCAGCAGCTTAGATCCAGAGCGCTCCTACGAGCAGTACTTC.

This clonotype was found a few times. The chain combines TRBV6-1 with TRBJ2-5, with 8 bases aligning to TRBD1. With the DNA end fitting TRBJ2-1 better, the J assignment may be wrong. This CDR3 has 18 amino acids. Germline assignment: CDR1 MNHNS and CDR2 SASEGT. The CDR3: CASNFPFDRGFSSNEQFF. CDR3 bases: TGTGCCAGCAACTTTCCATTTGACAGGGGTTTCTCAAGCAATGAGCAGTTCTTC.